This T cell receptor beta chain is from a study of beta chain features in type 1 diabetes. Overall study: There were around 100,000,000 sorted cells examined across all samples.

CD45RO/CCR7/CD25/CD127/CD95/CD27 sorting isolated CD4+ naive, central memory, regulatory and stem cell-like memory cells. The V end was cut by 6 bases, the J end by 0 bases, with 13 bases between. The CDR3 length is 14 residues. Germline values: CDR1 SQVTM, CDR2 ANQGSEA. This clone appeared a few times. All of the isolated RNA was reverse transcribed, so expressed TCRB transcripts were sequenced. Sequencing used immunoSEQ multiplex PCR; TCRdb keeps in-frame clones, though not all of them. The sample lists about 900,000 clones; 17% were seen once. The clonotype was recovered from a young woman in good health. The material sequenced was naive CD4+ T cells from blood. The chain combines TRBV29-1 with TRBJ2-3; D uncertain. CDR3 in amino acids: CSVPGFPSTDTQYF. Here the CDR3 DNA reads TGCAGCGTCCCAGGTTTTCCTAGCACAGATACGCAGTATTTT.